The following is a T cell receptor (beta chain) sequence with its context. The sample holds one count of this clone. The target of this receptor is not known. Base qualities are not provided; no much larger clone lies one nucleotide away. These data are taken from a study of CD8+ T cells in alopecia areata (dated by TCRdb to the late 2010s). Some background on the complete study: Treated patients were enrolled in an open-label pilot trial of oral tofacitinib, 5 to 10 mg twice daily, for moderate-to-severe alopecia areata. Tofacitinib was administered for 6 to 18 months, and 6 months of follow-up off drug were then conducted to assess delayed response and recurrence. The study used high-throughput TCRbeta sequencing to examine T cell clonal expansion in alopecia areata, in both the C3H/HeJ mouse model and human patients. In humans, TCRbeta sequencing was performed on scalp tissue and on sorted CD4+ and CD8+ peripheral blood T cells from healthy controls and from patients with patchy or totalis/universalis alopecia areata. Biopsies were taken from tofacitinib-treated patients at baseline and at 4 and 24 weeks of treatment, and a later scalp biopsy was taken in several of the tofacitinib-treated patients. Scalp clonality was compared among normal scalp (n=4), patchy alopecia areata scalp (n=8), and alopecia totalis/universalis scalp (n=8). The RNA source kit depended on sample type: the PAXgene miRNA kit for fixed scalp, the miRNeasy kit for PBMCs, and the RNeasy kit for mouse skin. immunoSEQ multiplex PCR using 35 Vbeta forward primers and 13 Jbeta reverse primers was used to amplify TCRbeta CDR3 regions. What the authors observed across the whole study: Shared TCR sequences between patients were less evident than in mice, which may be partly attributable to HLA diversity in the patient population. Resident alphabeta T cells in normal human skin are also sequenced, complicating scalp TCR repertoire analysis, unlike mouse skin dominated by gammadelta T cells. Compared with normal scalp, lesional scalp, particularly in alopecia totalis/universalis, had higher clonality and more expanded CD8+ clones, which suggests antigenic drive.

Read against the paper, the sample's time point label means: baseline before oral tofacitinib. Lesional scalp punch biopsies and peripheral blood were obtained from alopecia areata patients. PBMCs were isolated by density centrifugation and stained for CD3, CD4 and CD8, after which CD4+ and CD8+ T cells were sorted on a FACSAria. Including the terminal cysteine and phenylalanine, the CDR3 comprises 14 residues. The only DNA kept is the CDR3, 42 bases in frame from the first base. CDR1 and CDR2 are drawn from the germline V gene: SGDLS, YYNGEE. V is pared back by 3 bases and J by 0 bases, with 9 bases lying between the germline termini. The library was prepared using the immunoSEQ multiplex PCR assay. For TCR sequencing, RNA was extracted from every sample and reverse transcribed into cDNA to serve as template. First-strand cDNA was synthesized with SuperScript III using a 2:1 mix of oligo-dT and random hexamers. A synthetic immune receptor repertoire was used to assess amplification bias, and residual bias was removed computationally. Per the authors' processing: Raw reads were preprocessed to remove errors, and CDR3 was defined by IMGT conventions from the conserved cysteine to phenylalanine. Clonality was calculated as 1 minus Shannon entropy normalized by log2 of the number of productive unique TCRs. Scalp TCRbeta sequences were cross-referenced with sorted blood CD4 and CD8 repertoires so that the CD4 or CD8 identity of scalp clones could be inferred. Sourced from immuneACCESS, this table was stored by TCRdb with only in-frame sequences that have V and J called. A share of the clones is absent; for the studies checked, an unresolved V gene accounts for under half, and the remainder has no known explanation. V, J and clone size were drawn from that table, and D and trimming were deduced from the DNA. This sample gives some 180,000 clones in total; roughly 63% of them show up just once. The ten largest make up about 1.7% of the sample.

The clonotype originates from a human donor with alopecia areata. Sequencing used CD4+ T cells sorted from blood, obtained at week 0. Rearrangement joined TRBV9 to TRBJ2-5; no D segment can be confidently identified. This receptor has the CDR3 CASSASGNQETQYF. The sequenced DNA: TGTGCCAGCAGCGCCTCAGGAAACCAAGAGACCCAGTACTTC.